This TCR beta chain comes out of a study of cytomegalovirus exposure and HLA in healthy donors. General study results and limits: Sequence variants that were highly shared formed a cluster that was likely a sequencing artifact. There were several of the most significant clusters that appeared linked to common viral pathogens in a later analysis.

This CDR3 contains 11 residues. Trimming cost V 2 bases and J 11 bases, with 9 bases left between them. Germline CDR1 reads SGHAT; CDR2 reads FQNNGV. This clone was detected a few times. No antigen is known for it. The sample holds other DNA sequences that translate to the same CDR3. The study ran its PCR with 60 Vbeta and 13 Jbeta primers. Here immunoSEQ multiplex PCR was the method, and the copy in TCRdb shows in-frame clones only, minus some. The sample shows 150,000 to 200,000 clones, 72% of them seen only once. Though probably carrying unrecorded immune exposures, donors were nominally healthy at sampling.

This clonotype was sampled from a human donor in good health. The chain has TRBV11-2 and TRBJ1-1; D call uncertain. The material sequenced was PBMCs. CDR3 DNA: TGTGCCAGCAGCTTAAACAGAGGGGCTTTCTTT. Translation gives CASSLNRGAFF.